This TCR beta chain was observed in a study of CD8 T cells in ankylosing spondylitis. MiXCR, applied by TCRdb to the 5' RACE reads, yields one record per CDR3 protein. Counted here are 200,000 to 250,000 distinct CDR3 sequences, roughly a tenth occurring once; the ten biggest clones make up 21%. This clonotype was observed many times. The ends lost 2 bases at V and 2 bases at J; junction bases unmatched: 5. The CDR3 is made up of 16 amino acids. Germline loops: CDR1 SGHAT, CDR2 FQNNGV. The chain uses TRBV11-2 and TRBJ1-1; 10 nucleotides agree with TRBD1. The TCR comes from a male donor with ankylosing spondylitis or in good health (not recorded which). Material: blood, either unsorted or a sorted T cell fraction (not recorded which). CDR3: CASSLTGTGANTEAFF. The CDR3 DNA reads TGTGCCAGCAGCTTAACCGGGACAGGGGCAAACACTGAAGCTTTCTTT.